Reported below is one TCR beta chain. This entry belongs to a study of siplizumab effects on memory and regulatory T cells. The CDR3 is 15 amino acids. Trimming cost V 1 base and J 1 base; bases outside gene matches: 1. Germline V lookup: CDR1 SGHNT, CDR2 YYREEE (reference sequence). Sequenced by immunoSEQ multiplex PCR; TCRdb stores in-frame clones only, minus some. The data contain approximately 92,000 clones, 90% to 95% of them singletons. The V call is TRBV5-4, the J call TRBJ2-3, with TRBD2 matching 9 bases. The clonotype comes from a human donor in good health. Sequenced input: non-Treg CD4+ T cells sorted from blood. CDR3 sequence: CASSLRTSGTDTQYF. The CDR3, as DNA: TGTGCCAGCAGCTTGCGGACTAGCGGCACAGATACGCAGTATTTT.